What follows is one TCR beta chain and its context. This sample is drawn from a study of blood T cell repertoires in COVID-19. The germline V gene has CDR1 SNHLY and CDR2 FYNNEI. V was shortened by 4 bases and J by 9 bases, with 13 bases between the two germline ends. The CDR3 is 14 residues long. TCRdb's copy holds only in-frame clones and misses some; the assay was immunoSEQ multiplex PCR. The sample holds 300,000 to 400,000 clones; approximately 86% are singletons and the top ten take roughly 4.2%. The sequence was obtained from a woman aged 40-49 years with acute COVID-19. The sample was PBMCs or T cells enriched from blood (not recorded which). V and J are TRBV2 and TRBJ1-6; possibly TRBD1 for D (6 bases). The CDR3 DNA reads as TGTGCCAGCAGTGGAACAGGGTTAGGTTCACCCCTCCACTTT. Protein: CASSGTGLGSPLHF.